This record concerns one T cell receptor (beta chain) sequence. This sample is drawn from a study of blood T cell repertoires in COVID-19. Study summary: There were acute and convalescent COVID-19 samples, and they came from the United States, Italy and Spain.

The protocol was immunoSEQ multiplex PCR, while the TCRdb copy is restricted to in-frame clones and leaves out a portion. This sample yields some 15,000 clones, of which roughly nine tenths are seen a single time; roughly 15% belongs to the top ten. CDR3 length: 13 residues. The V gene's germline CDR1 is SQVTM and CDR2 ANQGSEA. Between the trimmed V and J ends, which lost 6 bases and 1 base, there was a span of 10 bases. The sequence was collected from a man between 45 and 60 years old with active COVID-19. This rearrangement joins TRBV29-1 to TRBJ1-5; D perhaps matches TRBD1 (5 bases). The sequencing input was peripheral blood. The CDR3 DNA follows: TGCAGCGTGGCCGACAGAAGCAATCAGCCCCAGCATTTT. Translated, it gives CSVADRSNQPQHF. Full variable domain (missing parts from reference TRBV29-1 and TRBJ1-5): SAVISQKPSRDICQRGTSLTIQCQVDSQVTMMFWYRQQPGQSLTLIATANQGSEATYESGFVIDKFPISRPNLTFSTLTVSNMSPEDSSIYLCSVADRSNQPQHFGDGTRLSIL.